This TCR beta chain emerged from a study of blood T cell repertoires in COVID-19. Study summary: Sample material is recorded as cDNA or gDNA derived from T cells, B-cell-depleted T cells, or PBMCs.

The germline V gene encodes CDR1 GTSNPN and CDR2 SVGIG (reference sequence). Unmatched junction bases numbered 6, after V lost 2 bases and J lost 2 bases. CDR3 length: 14 amino acids. Profiled with immunoSEQ multiplex PCR; TCRdb holds only in-frame clones, not every one. This table has about 180,000 clones, roughly 80% appearing once. This TCR was recovered from a human donor in a cohort sampled during active COVID-19. The sample was peripheral blood. The rearrangement uses TRBV30 and TRBJ2-7, with TRBD1 matching 7 bases. CDR3 sequence reads: CAWSRDSVTYEQYF. CDR3 bases: TGTGCCTGGAGTCGGGACAGCGTAACCTACGAGCAGTACTTC.